What follows is one TCR beta chain and its context. Germline lookup yields CDR1 KGHSH and CDR2 LQKENI. Trimming cost V 3 bases and J 4 bases, with 12 bases left between them. This CDR3 contains 14 residues. The record originates from a study of control samples from healthy donors and cancer patients. Profiling relied on immunoSEQ multiplex PCR, and the TCRdb table lists in-frame clones only, not all of them. Among approximately 100,000 clones, 85% to 90% were seen once, and the ten largest hold roughly an eighth. This TCR was sampled from a man aged 25-40 years in good health. The chain carries TRBV18 and TRBJ1-1; D remains ambiguous. The sample comprised blood. The CDR3 DNA sequence: TGTGCCAGCTCACCCGGCAGGAGGGTCACTGAAGCTTTCTTT. It codes for CASSPGRRVTEAFF.